These T cell receptor beta chains were read from a single sample in a study of neoadjuvant anti-PD-1 for oral cavity cancer. Method: immunoSEQ multiplex PCR; TCRdb's copy keeps in-frame clones and lacks some. Of 10,000 to 15,000 clones in the sample, less than 70% were seen once. This sample comprised PBMCs, obtained before nivolumab (anti-PD-1) treatment. The source is a person aged 35-79 years with oral cavity squamous cell carcinoma. CDR3s include the opening cysteine and the closing phenylalanine or tryptophan. Each record gives: D gene, J gene, clone size, V gene, CDR3 DNA, CDR3 protein. D genes are given only for firm matches. Clone size is not always given. Where it is, it says once, few, many or a class for expanded clones.

d_gene: .; j_gene: TRBJ2-7; abundance: .; v_gene: TRBV5-6; CDR3nt: TGTGCCAGCAGCTTGGTGGGTCAGGGGACCTACGAGCAGTACTTC; CDR3aa: CASSLVGQGTYEQYF
d_gene: TRBD1; j_gene: TRBJ1-3; abundance: .; v_gene: TRBV6-1; CDR3nt: TGTGCCAGCAGCGCCGGACAGGCGGGAAACACCATATATTTT; CDR3aa: CASSAGQAGNTIYF
d_gene: .; j_gene: TRBJ1-1; abundance: .; v_gene: TRBV5-6; CDR3nt: TGTGCCAGCAGCCCACTGGGCGGACAACAGGCGACTGAAGCTTTCTTT; CDR3aa: CASSPLGGQQATEAFF
d_gene: .; j_gene: TRBJ2-7; abundance: .; v_gene: TRBV5-4; CDR3nt: TGTGCCAGCAGTCCTGAAAGGGGGGTAGTATCCTACGAGCAGTACTTC; CDR3aa: CASSPERGVVSYEQYF
d_gene: TRBD1; j_gene: TRBJ1-2; abundance: few; v_gene: TRBV6-6; CDR3nt: TGTGCCAGCACCGAGACAGGGTCTAACTATGGCTACACCTTC; CDR3aa: CASTETGSNYGYTF
d_gene: TRBD2; j_gene: TRBJ2-1; abundance: .; v_gene: TRBV9; CDR3nt: TGTGCCAGCAGCGTATTGGAGGGAGGGCCTTCTGAGCAGTTCTTC; CDR3aa: CASSVLEGGPSEQFF
d_gene: .; j_gene: TRBJ1-1; abundance: .; v_gene: TRBV7-9; CDR3nt: TGTGCCAGCAGCCGTACAGAGAACACTGAAGCTTTCTTT; CDR3aa: CASSRTENTEAFF
d_gene: .; j_gene: TRBJ1-2; abundance: once; v_gene: TRBV28; CDR3nt: TGTGCCAGCAGTTATCCATTCGGGCTCCCCTCCGATGGCTACACCTTC; CDR3aa: CASSYPFGLPSDGYTF
d_gene: .; j_gene: TRBJ2-7; abundance: few; v_gene: TRBV7-9; CDR3nt: TGTGCCAGCAGCGAAAACCGAGGCGGGGACTACGAGCAGTACTTC; CDR3aa: CASSENRGGDYEQYF
d_gene: TRBD2; j_gene: TRBJ2-1; abundance: .; v_gene: TRBV6-1; CDR3nt: TGTGCCTTACGCTCTAGCGGGAGCTACAATGAGCAGTTCTTC; CDR3aa: CALRSSGSYNEQFF
d_gene: .; j_gene: TRBJ1-1; abundance: .; v_gene: TRBV13; CDR3nt: TGTGCCAGCAGCCGTTCCGGGGAGGGGGGTTGGACTGAAGCTTTCTTT; CDR3aa: CASSRSGEGGWTEAFF
d_gene: TRBD2; j_gene: TRBJ2-2; abundance: .; v_gene: TRBV9; CDR3nt: TGTGCCAGCAGCGTGACTAGCGGGGATCGGGGCACCGGGGAGCTGTTTTTT; CDR3aa: CASSVTSGDRGTGELFF
d_gene: TRBD1; j_gene: TRBJ1-2; abundance: .; v_gene: TRBV5-1; CDR3nt: TGCGCCAGCAGCAGGGACAGCCTTAACTATGGCTACACCTTC; CDR3aa: CASSRDSLNYGYTF
d_gene: .; j_gene: TRBJ2-7; abundance: .; v_gene: TRBV2; CDR3nt: TGTGCCAGCAGTGAATCCGCGGGATATTCCTCCTACGAGCAGTACTTC; CDR3aa: CASSESAGYSSYEQYF
d_gene: .; j_gene: TRBJ1-1; abundance: .; v_gene: TRBV5-1; CDR3nt: TGCGCCAGCAGCTTCTTGGGAGGCGCTGAAGCTTTCTTT; CDR3aa: CASSFLGGAEAFF
d_gene: TRBD1; j_gene: TRBJ1-5; abundance: .; v_gene: TRBV27; CDR3nt: TGTGCCAGCCAGGACAGGGGTTATAGCAATCAGCCCCAGCATTTT; CDR3aa: CASQDRGYSNQPQHF
d_gene: .; j_gene: TRBJ1-2; abundance: .; v_gene: TRBV6-1; CDR3nt: TGTGCCAGCATGGTGGCAGGGGTTGGCTACACCTTC; CDR3aa: CASMVAGVGYTF
d_gene: .; j_gene: TRBJ1-5; abundance: .; v_gene: TRBV19; CDR3nt: TGTGCCAGTAGTACCCGGGACTGGGGTCAGCCCCAGCATTTT; CDR3aa: CASSTRDWGQPQHF
d_gene: TRBD2; j_gene: TRBJ2-5; abundance: .; v_gene: TRBV18; CDR3nt: TGTGCCAGCTCACCGCGGACTAGCGGGGGCACCCAAGAGACCCAGTACTTC; CDR3aa: CASSPRTSGGTQETQYF
d_gene: .; j_gene: TRBJ2-2; abundance: .; v_gene: TRBV18; CDR3nt: TGTGCCAGCTCATCTAGCACCGGGGAGCTGTTTTTT; CDR3aa: CASSSSTGELFF
d_gene: TRBD2; j_gene: TRBJ2-1; abundance: .; v_gene: TRBV9; CDR3nt: TGTGCCAGCAGCGTAGGCGGGAGCGGAAACAATGAGCAGTTCTTC; CDR3aa: CASSVGGSGNNEQFF
d_gene: .; j_gene: TRBJ2-7; abundance: .; v_gene: TRBV6-5; CDR3nt: TGTGCCAGCAGTTACTCGAGGAGGGTCGAGCAGTACTTC; CDR3aa: CASSYSRRVEQYF
d_gene: TRBD1; j_gene: TRBJ1-2; abundance: .; v_gene: TRBV7-9; CDR3nt: TGTGCCAGCAGCCTAGGGGAGGGGGCGGATGGCTACACCTTC; CDR3aa: CASSLGEGADGYTF
d_gene: .; j_gene: TRBJ1-5; abundance: .; v_gene: TRBV11-2; CDR3nt: TGTGCCAGCCGCCCCGGGGGGTCTAGCAATCAGCCCCAGCATTTT; CDR3aa: CASRPGGSSNQPQHF
d_gene: .; j_gene: TRBJ1-1; abundance: once; v_gene: TRBV19; CDR3nt: TGTGCCAGTACCCTATACGGAGGGGGGGCAACGAACACTGAAGCTTTCTTT; CDR3aa: CASTLYGGGATNTEAFF
d_gene: TRBD1; j_gene: TRBJ1-2; abundance: .; v_gene: TRBV7-3; CDR3nt: TGTGCCAGCAGCTTATCCCCGAACAGGGGTATAGGCTACACCTTC; CDR3aa: CASSLSPNRGIGYTF
d_gene: .; j_gene: TRBJ2-6; abundance: .; v_gene: TRBV25-1; CDR3nt: TGTGCCAGCAGTGATGGTTGGAGCTCTGGGGCCAACGTCCTGACTTTC; CDR3aa: CASSDGWSSGANVLTF
d_gene: TRBD1; j_gene: TRBJ2-7; abundance: .; v_gene: TRBV6-5; CDR3nt: TGTGCCAGCAGGAGACAGGGGGCTGGCGAGCAGTACTTC; CDR3aa: CASRRQGAGEQYF
d_gene: TRBD1; j_gene: TRBJ2-7; abundance: few; v_gene: TRBV10-1; CDR3nt: TGCGCCAGCAGTTTCAACCCGACAGGGACCGAGCAGTACTTC; CDR3aa: CASSFNPTGTEQYF
d_gene: .; j_gene: TRBJ2-1; abundance: .; v_gene: TRBV7-9; CDR3nt: TGTGCCAGCAGCCCTAACGTCGGGGGCAATGAGCAGTTCTTC; CDR3aa: CASSPNVGGNEQFF
d_gene: TRBD1; j_gene: TRBJ1-3; abundance: .; v_gene: TRBV19; CDR3nt: TGTGCCAGTAGTCCAGGACAGGGGCGAGCTGGAAACACCATATATTTT; CDR3aa: CASSPGQGRAGNTIYF
d_gene: .; j_gene: TRBJ2-1; abundance: .; v_gene: TRBV2; CDR3nt: TGTGCCAGCAGTGAGGACCGGCGGGTCAATGAGCAGTTCTTC; CDR3aa: CASSEDRRVNEQFF
d_gene: .; j_gene: TRBJ1-5; abundance: .; v_gene: TRBV28; CDR3nt: TGTGCCACCATCCATACATCAGGATGGGGCAATCAGCCCCAGCATTTT; CDR3aa: CATIHTSGWGNQPQHF
d_gene: .; j_gene: TRBJ2-3; abundance: .; v_gene: TRBV10-3; CDR3nt: TGTGCCATCAGCGGGGACATTGGCACAGATACGCAGTATTTT; CDR3aa: CAISGDIGTDTQYF
d_gene: .; j_gene: TRBJ1-6; abundance: .; v_gene: TRBV7-9; CDR3nt: TGTGCCAGCAGCTTCCCGGGACACGCGTATAATTCACCCCTCCACTTT; CDR3aa: CASSFPGHAYNSPLHF
d_gene: .; j_gene: TRBJ2-7; abundance: .; v_gene: TRBV5-1; CDR3nt: TGCGCCAGCAGACTAGGGCGCGAGCAGTACTTC; CDR3aa: CASRLGREQYF
d_gene: .; j_gene: TRBJ2-1; abundance: .; v_gene: TRBV6-1; CDR3nt: TGTGCCAGCAGTGAAGTCTCGCGGGTTACCTACAATGAGCAGTTCTTC; CDR3aa: CASSEVSRVTYNEQFF
d_gene: .; j_gene: TRBJ1-2; abundance: .; v_gene: TRBV10-3; CDR3nt: TGTGCCATCAGTGAAAGGGGCGCGCACTATGGCTACACCTTC; CDR3aa: CAISERGAHYGYTF
d_gene: .; j_gene: TRBJ1-1; abundance: .; v_gene: TRBV10-2; CDR3nt: TGCGCCAGCAGTGAGCCCGGGCTGAACACTGAAGCTTTCTTT; CDR3aa: CASSEPGLNTEAFF
d_gene: .; j_gene: TRBJ2-7; abundance: .; v_gene: TRBV21-1; CDR3nt: TGTGCCAGCAGCAAAAAGGCCCCAGGGGAATCCTACGAGCAGTACTTC; CDR3aa: CASSKKAPGESYEQYF
d_gene: .; j_gene: TRBJ1-2; abundance: few; v_gene: TRBV4-2; CDR3nt: TGTGCCAGCAGCTCGACTGGGGGGGGGCGCTATGGCTACACCTTC; CDR3aa: CASSSTGGGRYGYTF
d_gene: .; j_gene: TRBJ1-1; abundance: .; v_gene: TRBV19; CDR3nt: TGTGCCAGTAGTCCCCTTGGGGACACGGAAGCTTTCTTT; CDR3aa: CASSPLGDTEAFF
d_gene: .; j_gene: TRBJ2-3; abundance: .; v_gene: TRBV5-5; CDR3nt: TGTGCCAGCAGCCAGGGACCCACAGATACGCAGTATTTT; CDR3aa: CASSQGPTDTQYF
d_gene: TRBD1; j_gene: TRBJ1-5; abundance: few; v_gene: TRBV2; CDR3nt: TGTGCCAGCAGGGCACAGGGGGCCAGCAATCAGCCCCAGCATTTT; CDR3aa: CASRAQGASNQPQHF
d_gene: .; j_gene: TRBJ1-1; abundance: .; v_gene: TRBV6-1; CDR3nt: TGTGCCACCAAAGGAAAGGGACGGGGCACTGAAGCTTTCTTT; CDR3aa: CATKGKGRGTEAFF
d_gene: TRBD1; j_gene: TRBJ1-5; abundance: few; v_gene: TRBV4-1; CDR3nt: TGCGCCAGCAGCCACCCTCCCGGGACAGGGGGCGATCAGCCCCAGCATTTT; CDR3aa: CASSHPPGTGGDQPQHF
d_gene: .; j_gene: TRBJ2-1; abundance: .; v_gene: TRBV7-9; CDR3nt: TGTGCCAGCAGCCCAGCTGACGGGGGAAGCTACAATGAGCAGTTCTTC; CDR3aa: CASSPADGGSYNEQFF
d_gene: .; j_gene: TRBJ2-1; abundance: .; v_gene: TRBV9; CDR3nt: TGTGCCAGCGGCCCCGGGACTCTTTACAATGAGCAGTTCTTC; CDR3aa: CASGPGTLYNEQFF
d_gene: .; j_gene: TRBJ2-1; abundance: .; v_gene: TRBV2; CDR3nt: TGTGCCAGCAGTGAAGCGGCGGCGGTCGGGAAGCTCTTC; CDR3aa: CASSEAAAVGKLF
d_gene: .; j_gene: TRBJ2-2; abundance: .; v_gene: TRBV9; CDR3nt: TGTGCCAGCAGGGGGCGGGGTGACACCGGGGAGCTGTTTTTT; CDR3aa: CASRGRGDTGELFF
d_gene: .; j_gene: TRBJ1-2; abundance: .; v_gene: TRBV5-1; CDR3nt: TGCGCCAGCAGCTCGACCGAGGGGTGGGGTAACTATGGCTACACCTTC; CDR3aa: CASSSTEGWGNYGYTF
d_gene: .; j_gene: TRBJ2-7; abundance: .; v_gene: TRBV18; CDR3nt: TGTGCCAGCTCACCGCGGGCTGCCTCTCTGGACGAGCAGTACTTC; CDR3aa: CASSPRAASLDEQYF
d_gene: TRBD2; j_gene: TRBJ2-1; abundance: .; v_gene: TRBV19; CDR3nt: TGTGCCAGTAGTACCCTATTAGGGACTAGTTATGAGCAGTTCTTC; CDR3aa: CASSTLLGTSYEQFF
d_gene: .; j_gene: TRBJ2-1; abundance: .; v_gene: TRBV28; CDR3nt: TGTGCCAGCAGTCCTACTGGGGGCGGCTACAATGAGCAGTTCTTC; CDR3aa: CASSPTGGGYNEQFF
d_gene: TRBD2; j_gene: TRBJ2-1; abundance: .; v_gene: TRBV6-5; CDR3nt: TGTGCCAGCAGTACCAGCGGGAGCTCCTACAATGAGCAGTTCTTC; CDR3aa: CASSTSGSSYNEQFF
d_gene: TRBD2; j_gene: TRBJ2-2; abundance: .; v_gene: TRBV7-9; CDR3nt: TGTGCCACTGGACTAGTCACCGGGGAGCTGTTTTTT; CDR3aa: CATGLVTGELFF
d_gene: .; j_gene: TRBJ2-3; abundance: .; v_gene: TRBV11-2; CDR3nt: TGTGCCAGCAGCCGCCGGCAGGGACGCACAGATACGCAGTATTTT; CDR3aa: CASSRRQGRTDTQYF